This entry features one T cell receptor beta chain sequence. Its antigen is unidentified. Germline-derived CDR1 and CDR2 are MNHNY and SVGAGI (reference sequence). With V trimmed by 4 bases and J by 2 bases, 4 bases remained unmatched. The length of the CDR3 is 15 residues. These data come from a study of blood T cells in healthy people across ages. A sample-barcoded 5' primer and a J-beta primer mix were used in a second PCR of about 7 to 12 cycles. Every sample gave at least 2.5 million paired-end reads containing CDR3. In TCRdb, the 5' RACE reads were re-called with MiXCR into one record per CDR3 protein. This sample carries roughly 700,000 distinct CDR3 sequences, more than 40% of them seen once, and the ten largest clones take under 35%. Notes on the study in general: Unsorted PBMCs ruled out conclusive naive versus antigen-experienced comparison. With age, beta diversity per million T cells declined roughly linearly, significantly by 35 to 40. Higher naive T cell percentage went strongly together with higher TCR beta diversity.

The sequence was collected from a woman in her sixties or seventies in good health. The J gene is TRBJ2-3, the V gene TRBV6-6; 9 bases fit TRBD2. The specimen sequenced was blood. The CDR3 is CASSFGGRATDTQYF. The CDR3 DNA reads as TGTGCCAGCAGTTTTGGCGGGAGGGCCACAGATACGCAGTATTTT.